A selection of T cell receptor beta chains follows, all from one sample in a study of T cell responses to AZD1222 COVID-19 vaccine. TCRdb's table, derived via immunoSEQ multiplex PCR, lists solely in-frame clones and lacks some. The profile shows 100,000 to 150,000 clones, around 90% of them singletons. Here the sequenced sample was peripheral blood, taken on day 0 of AZD1222 vaccination. All receptors derive from an adult in good health. Each CDR3 is given with its conserved first and last residue. A D gene is named only where the DNA matches it firmly. Clone size is shown for a subset of rows, as once, few, many or a class of expanded clone.

DNA | CDR3 | V | D | size | J
TGCAGCTCTGGGGGGGGCAATGAGCAGTTCTTC | CSSGGGNEQFF | TRBV29-1 | TRBD2 | - | TRBJ2-1
TGTGCCAGTAGTGGGACAGGGGCCTCAACTAATGAAAAACTGTTTTTT | CASSGTGASTNEKLFF | TRBV19 | TRBD1 | - | TRBJ1-4
TGTGCTAGTGGTACAGGGGAAATTGGCGAGACCCAGTACTTC | CASGTGEIGETQYF | TRBV12-5 | TRBD1 | - | TRBJ2-5
TGTGCCAGCAGTTTAACAGGGGGCGCGCGCCATGAGCAGTTCTTC | CASSLTGGARHEQFF | TRBV7-2 | TRBD1 | - | TRBJ2-1
TGCAGCGTTGCTAGGTTCGTGGACACTGAAGCTTTCTTT | CSVARFVDTEAFF | TRBV29-1 | - | few | TRBJ1-1
TGTGCCAGCAGCTTGGGAATTTACGAGCAGTACTTC | CASSLGIYEQYF | TRBV12-3/TRBV12-4 | - | - | TRBJ2-7
TGTGCCAGCAGCCCGGGACTAGCGGGACGAGAGACCCAGTACTTC | CASSPGLAGRETQYF | TRBV7-9 | TRBD2 | - | TRBJ2-5
TGTGCCAGCAGCTTGGCAGCAGGGTCCGCCACCGGGGAGCTGTTTTTT | CASSLAAGSATGELFF | TRBV5-4 | - | - | TRBJ2-2
TGTGCCAGCAGTTACTCGGAGAGTCAGCCCCAGCATTTT | CASSYSESQPQHF | TRBV6-5 | - | once | TRBJ1-5
TGTGCCAGCAGCTACACACCGGGACAGGGGAGCAATGAGCAGTTCTTC | CASSYTPGQGSNEQFF | TRBV7-2 | TRBD1 | - | TRBJ2-1
TGTGCCAGCACCTCGATGGGGACAACTGGAAACACCATATATTTT | CASTSMGTTGNTIYF | TRBV3-1/TRBV3-2 | - | - | TRBJ1-3
TGTGCCTGGAGTGTACTGAACGAGCAGTACTTC | CAWSVLNEQYF | TRBV30 | - | - | TRBJ2-7
TGCAGCGTTGACGGGACAGGAATCTATGGCTACACCTTC | CSVDGTGIYGYTF | TRBV29-1 | TRBD1 | - | TRBJ1-2
TGTGCCAGCAGCTTAGTTTTAAACACCGGGGAGCTGTTTTTT | CASSLVLNTGELFF | TRBV7-9 | - | - | TRBJ2-2
TGTGCCAGCAGCGGGGGGCGCAGGGACTATGGCTACACCTTC | CASSGGRRDYGYTF | TRBV9 | - | - | TRBJ1-2
TGTGCCAGCAGCCCGACCGGGACAGCGAACACTGAAGCTTTCTTT | CASSPTGTANTEAFF | TRBV7-2 | TRBD1 | once | TRBJ1-1
TGTGCCAGCCGCCGACTAGGCTCCTACAATGAGCAGTTCTTC | CASRRLGSYNEQFF | TRBV5-8 | - | - | TRBJ2-1
TGCAGCGTCCCGGCCGGGGGGCAGGCTGGAAACACCATATATTTT | CSVPAGGQAGNTIYF | TRBV29-1 | - | - | TRBJ1-3
TGTGCCAGCAGCTTAAGGTCAGGGGTACTTGAAGAGCAGTACTTC | CASSLRSGVLEEQYF | TRBV7-2 | - | - | TRBJ2-7
TGTGCCAGCAGCCAAGATGCGGGCCCGGGGGAGCAGTACTTC | CASSQDAGPGEQYF | TRBV3-1/TRBV3-2 | - | - | TRBJ2-7
TGTGCCAGCAGTGAAAGACAGGGGAGGAACACTGAAGCTTTCTTT | CASSERQGRNTEAFF | TRBV2 | TRBD1 | - | TRBJ1-1
TGCGCCAGCAGCAAGGGACAGCCGAGGGACGAGCAGTACTTC | CASSKGQPRDEQYF | TRBV5-1 | TRBD1 | - | TRBJ2-7
TGTGCCAGTAGTATAGCGGGGGGAACTGGGGCCAACGTCCTGACTTTC | CASSIAGGTGANVLTF | TRBV19 | TRBD2 | - | TRBJ2-6
TGTGCCAGCCAGGGTTATGGGGCACGCCCCGATACGCAGTATTTT | CASQGYGARPDTQYF | TRBV28 | - | - | TRBJ2-3
TGTGCCAGCAGTCCGGCGGGGTCTCACTCTGGAAACACCATATATTTT | CASSPAGSHSGNTIYF | TRBV2 | - | - | TRBJ1-3
TGTGCCATCAGTGAGTCTCAGCTAGCGGGATCACCTGGGGCCAACGTCCTGACTTTC | CAISESQLAGSPGANVLTF | TRBV10-3 | TRBD2 | - | TRBJ2-6
TGTGCCAGCAGTGAAATGGGGCAGAATGGTAATGAAAAACTGTTTTTT | CASSEMGQNGNEKLFF | TRBV6-1 | - | - | TRBJ1-4
TGTGCCAGCAGTTACGGGACAGCCGTTGGCTACACCTTC | CASSYGTAVGYTF | TRBV6-5 | TRBD1 | - | TRBJ1-2
TGTGCCAGCAGCGTGACAGGGGTCCAGCCCCAGCATTTT | CASSVTGVQPQHF | TRBV9 | TRBD1 | - | TRBJ1-5
TGTGCCAGCAGCCAAGATAAAGGCGGTGTCTCCTACAATGAGCAGTTCTTC | CASSQDKGGVSYNEQFF | TRBV14 | - | - | TRBJ2-1
TGTGCCAGCTCACTGGGACTAGGGTTGGACGAGCAGTACTTC | CASSLGLGLDEQYF | TRBV18 | TRBD2 | - | TRBJ2-7
TGTGCCAGCAGCCCAATAGGGGGTCTGAATCAGCCCCAGCATTTT | CASSPIGGLNQPQHF | TRBV6-5 | - | - | TRBJ1-5
TGTGCCAGCAGTTACAATCAGGGAACCTACGAGCAGTACTTC | CASSYNQGTYEQYF | TRBV6-5 | - | - | TRBJ2-7